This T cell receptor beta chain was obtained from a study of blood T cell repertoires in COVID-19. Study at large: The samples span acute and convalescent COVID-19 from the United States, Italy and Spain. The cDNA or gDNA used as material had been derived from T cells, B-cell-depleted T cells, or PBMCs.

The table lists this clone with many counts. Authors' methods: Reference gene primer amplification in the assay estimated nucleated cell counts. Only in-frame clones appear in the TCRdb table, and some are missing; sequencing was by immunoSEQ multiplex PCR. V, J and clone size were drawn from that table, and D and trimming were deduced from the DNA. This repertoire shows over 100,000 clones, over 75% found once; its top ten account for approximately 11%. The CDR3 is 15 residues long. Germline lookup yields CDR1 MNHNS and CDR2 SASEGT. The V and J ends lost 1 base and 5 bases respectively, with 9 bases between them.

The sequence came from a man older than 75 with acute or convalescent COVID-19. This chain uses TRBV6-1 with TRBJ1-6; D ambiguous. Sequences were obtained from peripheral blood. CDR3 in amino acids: CASSEGLRHNSPLHF. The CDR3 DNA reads TGTGCCAGCAGTGAAGGACTACGGCATAATTCACCCCTCCACTTT.